The source of this T cell receptor beta chain is a study of long-term antiretroviral therapy in people with HIV. Survey-level resolution applied to immunoSEQ assay v3.0. Sequencing was performed with immunoSEQ multiplex PCR; in TCRdb, only in-frame clones are kept and a portion is missing. The sample holds about 25,000 clones, approximately 76% seen once. The germline V gene has CDR1 LGHNA and CDR2 YNFKEQ. V gave up 0 bases and J gave up 3 bases, with 12 bases separating them. This CDR3 has 15 residues. The sequenced sample was unsorted PBMCs, obtained 1.1 years before starting antiretroviral therapy. V gene TRBV4-2 combines with J gene TRBJ2-7; D remains unclear. This TCR was recovered from a woman between 35 and 50 years old with HIV. CDR3 loop: CASSQDMGSDYEQYF. DNA for the CDR3: TGTGCCAGCAGCCAAGATATGGGCAGCGACTACGAGCAGTACTTC.